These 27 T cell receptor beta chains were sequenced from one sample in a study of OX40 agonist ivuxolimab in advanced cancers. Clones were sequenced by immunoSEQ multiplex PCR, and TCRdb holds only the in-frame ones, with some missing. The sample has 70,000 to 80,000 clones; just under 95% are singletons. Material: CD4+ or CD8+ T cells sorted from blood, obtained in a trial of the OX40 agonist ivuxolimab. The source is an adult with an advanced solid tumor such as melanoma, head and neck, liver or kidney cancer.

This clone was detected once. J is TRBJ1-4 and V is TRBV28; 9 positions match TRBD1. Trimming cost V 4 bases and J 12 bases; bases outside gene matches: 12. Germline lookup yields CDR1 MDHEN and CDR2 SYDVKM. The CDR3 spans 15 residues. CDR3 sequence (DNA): TGTGCCAGCAGTTGGGGGGACAGGGTTAATGGGGAACTGTTTTTT. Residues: CASSWGDRVNGELFF.

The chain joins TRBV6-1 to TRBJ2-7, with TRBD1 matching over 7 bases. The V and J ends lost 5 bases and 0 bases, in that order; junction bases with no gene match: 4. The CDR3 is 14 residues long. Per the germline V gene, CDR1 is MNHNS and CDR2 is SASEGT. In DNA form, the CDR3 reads TGTGCCAGCAGTACCAGACAGGGCTCCTACGAGCAGTACTTC. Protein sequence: CASSTRQGSYEQYF.

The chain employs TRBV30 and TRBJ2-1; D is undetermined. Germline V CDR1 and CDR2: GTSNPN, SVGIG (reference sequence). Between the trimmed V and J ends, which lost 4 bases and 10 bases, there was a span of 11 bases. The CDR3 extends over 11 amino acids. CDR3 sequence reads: CAWISTSEQFF. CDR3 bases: TGTGCCTGGATTTCGACCTCGGAGCAGTTCTTC. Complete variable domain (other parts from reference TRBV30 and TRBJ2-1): SQTIHQWPATLVQPVGSPLSLECTVEGTSNPNLYWYRQAAGRGLQLLFYSVGIGQISSEVPQNLSASRPQDRQFILSSKKLLLSDSGFYLCAWISTSEQFFGPGTRLTVL.

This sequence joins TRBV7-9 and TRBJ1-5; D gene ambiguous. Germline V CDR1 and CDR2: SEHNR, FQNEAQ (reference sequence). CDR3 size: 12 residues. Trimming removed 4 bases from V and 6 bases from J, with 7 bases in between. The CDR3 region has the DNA TGTGCCAGCAGCTCTTTTTCTCAGCCCCAGCATTTT. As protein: CASSSFSQPQHF.

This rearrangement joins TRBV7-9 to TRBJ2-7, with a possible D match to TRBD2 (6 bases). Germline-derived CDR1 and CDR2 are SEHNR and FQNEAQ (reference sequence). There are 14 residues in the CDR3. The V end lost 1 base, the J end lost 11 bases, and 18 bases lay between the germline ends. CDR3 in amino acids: CASSLVGELGGEYF. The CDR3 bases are TGTGCCAGCAGCTTAGTCGGTGAGCTTGGAGGGGAGTACTTC.

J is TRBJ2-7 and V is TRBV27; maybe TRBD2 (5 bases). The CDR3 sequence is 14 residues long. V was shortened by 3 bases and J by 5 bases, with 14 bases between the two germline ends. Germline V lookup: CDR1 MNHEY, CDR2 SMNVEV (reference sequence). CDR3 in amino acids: CASSFIGRMDEQYF. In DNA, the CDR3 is TGTGCCAGCAGTTTTATAGGGAGAATGGACGAGCAGTACTTC.

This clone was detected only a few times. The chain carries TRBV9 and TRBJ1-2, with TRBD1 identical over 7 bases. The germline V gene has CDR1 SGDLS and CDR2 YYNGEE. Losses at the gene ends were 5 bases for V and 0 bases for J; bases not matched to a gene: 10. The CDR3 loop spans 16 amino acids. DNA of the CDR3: TGTGCCAGCAGAGGGGGGACAGCGTTAGCTAACTATGGCTACACCTTC. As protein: CASRGGTALANYGYTF. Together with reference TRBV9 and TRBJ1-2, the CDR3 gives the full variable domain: DSGVTQTPKHLITATGQRVTLRCSPRSGDLSVYWYQQSLDQGLQFLIQYYNGEERAKGNILERFSAQQFPDLHSELNLSSLELGDSALYFCASRGGTALANYGYTFGSGTRLTVV.

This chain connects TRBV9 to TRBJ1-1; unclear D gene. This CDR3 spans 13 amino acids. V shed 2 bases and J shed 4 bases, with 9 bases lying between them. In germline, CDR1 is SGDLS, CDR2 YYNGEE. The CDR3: CASSVGPGTEAFF. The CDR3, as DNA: TGTGCCAGCAGCGTCGGACCGGGCACTGAAGCTTTCTTT. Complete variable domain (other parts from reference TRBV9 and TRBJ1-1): DSGVTQTPKHLITATGQRVTLRCSPRSGDLSVYWYQQSLDQGLQFLIQYYNGEERAKGNILERFSAQQFPDLHSELNLSSLELGDSALYFCASSVGPGTEAFFGQGTRLTVV.

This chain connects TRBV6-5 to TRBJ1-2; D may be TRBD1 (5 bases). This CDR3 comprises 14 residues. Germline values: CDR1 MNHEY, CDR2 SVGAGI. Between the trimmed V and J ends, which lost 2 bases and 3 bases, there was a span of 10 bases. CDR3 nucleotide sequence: TGTGCCAGCAGTTACGTAAGGACATACTATGGCTACACCTTC. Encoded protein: CASSYVRTYYGYTF.

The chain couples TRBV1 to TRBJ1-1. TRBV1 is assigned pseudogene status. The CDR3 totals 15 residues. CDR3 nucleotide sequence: TGCACCAGCAGCCAAGATGGCCCGAGGTACACTGAAGCTTTCTTT. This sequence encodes CTSSQDGPRYTEAFF.

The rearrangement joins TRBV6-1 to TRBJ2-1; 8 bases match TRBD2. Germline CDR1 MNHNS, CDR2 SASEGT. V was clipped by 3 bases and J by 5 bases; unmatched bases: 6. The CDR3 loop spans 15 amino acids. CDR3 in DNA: TGTGCCAGCAGTGACCGGGAGGGCCTTAACAATGAGCAGTTCTTC. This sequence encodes CASSDREGLNNEQFF.

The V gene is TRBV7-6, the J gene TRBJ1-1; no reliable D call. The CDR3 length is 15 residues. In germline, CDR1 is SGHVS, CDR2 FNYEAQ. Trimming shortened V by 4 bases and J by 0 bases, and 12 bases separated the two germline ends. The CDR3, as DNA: TGTGCCAGCAGCTCCCCGGCGGGAATGAACACTGAAGCTTTCTTT. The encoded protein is CASSSPAGMNTEAFF. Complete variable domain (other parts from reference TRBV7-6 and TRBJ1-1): GAGVSQSPRYKVTKRGQDVALRCDPISGHVSLYWYRQALGQGPEFLTYFNYEAQQDKSGLPNDRFSAERPEGSISTLTIQRTEQRDSAMYRCASSSPAGMNTEAFFGQGTRLTVV.

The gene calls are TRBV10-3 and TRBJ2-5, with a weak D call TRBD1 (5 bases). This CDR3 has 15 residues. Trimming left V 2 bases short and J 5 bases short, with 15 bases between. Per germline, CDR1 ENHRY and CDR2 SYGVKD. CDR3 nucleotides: TGTGCCATCAGTGAGGATTTGGTGGGGCTGGAGACCCAGTACTTC. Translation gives CAISEDLVGLETQYF.

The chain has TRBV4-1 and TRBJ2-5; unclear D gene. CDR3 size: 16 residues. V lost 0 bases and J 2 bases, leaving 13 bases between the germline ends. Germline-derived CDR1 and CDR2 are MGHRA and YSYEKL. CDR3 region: CASSQDVSVPQETQYF. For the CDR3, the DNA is TGCGCCAGCAGCCAAGATGTGAGCGTTCCTCAAGAGACCCAGTACTTC.

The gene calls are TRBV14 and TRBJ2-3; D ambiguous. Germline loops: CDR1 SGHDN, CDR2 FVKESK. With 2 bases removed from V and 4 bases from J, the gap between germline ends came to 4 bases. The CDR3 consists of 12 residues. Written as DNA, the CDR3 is TGTGCCAGCAGCCAAACGGCAGATACGCAGTATTTT. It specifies CASSQTADTQYF.

The CDR3 nucleotides are TGCGCCAGCAGCCACAGGGAAGCGGAAGGAAACACCATATATTTT. This translates into CASSHREAEGNTIYF. The chain is built from TRBV4-1 and TRBJ1-3; a weak D match, TRBD1 (5 bases). The CDR3 length is 15 residues. Trimming cost V 3 bases and J 4 bases, with 13 bases left between them. Germline loops: CDR1 MGHRA, CDR2 YSYEKL.

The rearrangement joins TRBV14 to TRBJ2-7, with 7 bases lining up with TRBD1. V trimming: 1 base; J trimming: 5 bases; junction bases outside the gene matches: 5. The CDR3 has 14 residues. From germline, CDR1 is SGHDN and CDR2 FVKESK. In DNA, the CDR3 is TGTGCCAGCAGCCAAGCAACAACAGGGGACGAGCAGTACTTC. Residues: CASSQATTGDEQYF.

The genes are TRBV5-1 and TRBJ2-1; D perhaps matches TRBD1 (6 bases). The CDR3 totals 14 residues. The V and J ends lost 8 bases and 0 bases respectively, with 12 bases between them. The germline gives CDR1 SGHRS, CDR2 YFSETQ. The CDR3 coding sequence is TGCGCCAGTGACACAGGGAGCTCCTACAATGAGCAGTTCTTC. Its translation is CASDTGSSYNEQFF.

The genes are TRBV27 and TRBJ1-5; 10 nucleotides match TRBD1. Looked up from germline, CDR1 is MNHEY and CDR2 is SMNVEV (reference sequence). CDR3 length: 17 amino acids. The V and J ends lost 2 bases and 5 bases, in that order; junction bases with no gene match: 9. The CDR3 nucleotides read TGTGCCAGCAGTTTAGGGACAGGGGTTTATGTTCATCAGCCCCAGCATTTT. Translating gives CASSLGTGVYVHQPQHF.

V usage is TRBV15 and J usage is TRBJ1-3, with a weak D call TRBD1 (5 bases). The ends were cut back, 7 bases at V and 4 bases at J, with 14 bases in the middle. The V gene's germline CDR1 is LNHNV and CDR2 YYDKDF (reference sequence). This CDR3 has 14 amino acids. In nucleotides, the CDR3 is TGTGCCACCACCCGGAGGGGCGACGGAAACACCATATATTTT. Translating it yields CATTRRGDGNTIYF.

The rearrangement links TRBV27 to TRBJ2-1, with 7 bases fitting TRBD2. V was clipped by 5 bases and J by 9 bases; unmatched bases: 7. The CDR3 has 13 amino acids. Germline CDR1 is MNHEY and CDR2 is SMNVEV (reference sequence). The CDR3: CASSQTGRGEQFF. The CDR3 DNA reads TGTGCCAGCAGTCAGACGGGGAGGGGTGAGCAGTTCTTC.

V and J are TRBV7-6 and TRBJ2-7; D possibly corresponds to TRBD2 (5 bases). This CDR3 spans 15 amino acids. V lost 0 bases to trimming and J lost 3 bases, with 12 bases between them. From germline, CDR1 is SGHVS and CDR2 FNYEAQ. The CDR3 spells CASSLAGRNSYEQYF. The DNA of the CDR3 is TGTGCCAGCAGCTTAGCGGGGAGAAACAGCTACGAGCAGTACTTC.

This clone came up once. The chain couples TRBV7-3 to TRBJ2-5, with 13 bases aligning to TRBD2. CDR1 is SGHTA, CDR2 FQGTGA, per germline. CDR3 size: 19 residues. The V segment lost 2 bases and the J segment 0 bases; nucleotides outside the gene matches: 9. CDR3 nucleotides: TGTGCCAGCAGCTTAGGGGCCGGGACTAGCGGGGCGTACCAAGAGACCCAGTACTTC. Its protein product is CASSLGAGTSGAYQETQYF. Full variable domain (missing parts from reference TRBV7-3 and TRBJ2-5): GAGVSQTPSNKVTEKGKYVELRCDPISGHTALYWYRQSLGQGPEFLIYFQGTGAADDSGLPNDRFFAVRPEGSVSTLKIQRTERGDSAVYLCASSLGAGTSGAYQETQYFGPGTRLLVL.

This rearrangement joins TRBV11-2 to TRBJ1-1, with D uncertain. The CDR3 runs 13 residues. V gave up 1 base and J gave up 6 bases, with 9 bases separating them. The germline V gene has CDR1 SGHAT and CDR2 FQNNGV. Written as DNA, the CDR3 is TGTGCCAGCAGCTTAGTCGTCAGAGCTGAAGCTTTCTTT. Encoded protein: CASSLVVRAEAFF.

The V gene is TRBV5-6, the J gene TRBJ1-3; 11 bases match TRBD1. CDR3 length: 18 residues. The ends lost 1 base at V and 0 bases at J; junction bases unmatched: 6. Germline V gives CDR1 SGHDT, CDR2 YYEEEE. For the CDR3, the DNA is TGTGCCAGCAGCTTGAAACCCGGGACAGGGGGCTCTGGAAACACCATATATTTT. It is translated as CASSLKPGTGGSGNTIYF.

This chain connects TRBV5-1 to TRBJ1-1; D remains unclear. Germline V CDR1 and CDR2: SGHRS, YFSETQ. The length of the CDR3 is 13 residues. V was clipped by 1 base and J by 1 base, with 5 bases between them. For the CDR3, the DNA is TGCGCCAGCAGCTTGAGATGGAACACTGAAGCTTTCTTT. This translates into CASSLRWNTEAFF.

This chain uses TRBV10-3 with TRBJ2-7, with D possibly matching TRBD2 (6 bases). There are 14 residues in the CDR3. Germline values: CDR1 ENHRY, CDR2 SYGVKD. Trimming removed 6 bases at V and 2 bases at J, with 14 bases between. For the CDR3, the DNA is TGTGCCATCAGCCCGGGACTTCTGACCTACGAGCAGTACTTC. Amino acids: CAISPGLLTYEQYF.